This T cell receptor (beta chain) was obtained from a study of OX40 agonist ivuxolimab in advanced cancers. This CDR3 contains 15 residues. Germline values: CDR1 SGHRS, CDR2 YFSETQ. With V trimmed by 4 bases and J by 5 bases, 8 bases remained unmatched. The data were produced by immunoSEQ multiplex PCR, yet TCRdb's version contains in-frame clones alone and is incomplete. There are some 70,000 clones in the sample; roughly 83% occur only once, and more than 1.4% lies in the top ten. Sequences were derived from CD4+ or CD8+ T cells sorted from blood, sampled in a trial of the OX40 agonist ivuxolimab. The TCR sequence derives from an adult with an advanced solid tumor such as melanoma, head and neck, liver or kidney cancer. The J gene is TRBJ1-4, the V gene TRBV5-1, with TRBD1 matching over 7 bases. CDR3 DNA sequence: TGCGCCAGCAGCCCCCGGGACAGCTTAAATGAAAAACTGTTTTTT. Amino acids: CASSPRDSLNEKLFF.